A selection of T cell receptor beta chains follows, all from one sample in a study of beta chain features in type 1 diabetes. Method: immunoSEQ multiplex PCR; TCRdb's copy keeps in-frame clones and lacks some. The table includes around 500,000 clones, 11% detected once. Input material: naive CD4+ T cells from blood. The receptors stem from a woman aged 18-35 years in good health. Each CDR3 is given with its conserved first and last residue. The order of the fields is V gene, CDR3 protein.

>TRBV30
CAWSLGSYNEQFF
>TRBV18
CASSQGPDTQYF
>TRBV27
CASSSSGGASNEQFF
>TRBV4-1
CASSQVGGGTDTQYF
>TRBV7-9
CASSFGQGTDTQYF
>TRBV23-1
CASSHKDGEETQYF
>TRBV29-1
CSVEYRPGGYGYTF
>TRBV20-1
CSANRGTEAFF
>TRBV9
CASSARSALYNEQFF
>TRBV29-1
CSVEDRRGGLNYGYTF
>TRBV30
CAWRGGTGLVGELFF